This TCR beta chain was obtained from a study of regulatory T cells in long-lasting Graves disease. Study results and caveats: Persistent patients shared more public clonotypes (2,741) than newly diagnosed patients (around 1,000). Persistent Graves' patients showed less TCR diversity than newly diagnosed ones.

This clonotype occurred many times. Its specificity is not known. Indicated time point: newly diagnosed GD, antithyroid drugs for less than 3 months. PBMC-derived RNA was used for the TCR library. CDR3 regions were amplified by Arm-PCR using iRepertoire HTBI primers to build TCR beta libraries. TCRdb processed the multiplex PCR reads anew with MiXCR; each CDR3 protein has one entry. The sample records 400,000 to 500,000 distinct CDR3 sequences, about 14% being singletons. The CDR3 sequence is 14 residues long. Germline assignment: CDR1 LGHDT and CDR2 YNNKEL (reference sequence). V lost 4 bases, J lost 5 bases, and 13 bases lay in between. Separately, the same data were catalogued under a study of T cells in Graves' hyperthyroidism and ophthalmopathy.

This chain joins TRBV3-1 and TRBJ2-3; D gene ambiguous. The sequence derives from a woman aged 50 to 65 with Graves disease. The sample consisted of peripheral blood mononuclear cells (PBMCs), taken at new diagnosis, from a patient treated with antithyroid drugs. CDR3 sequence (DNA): TGTGCCAGCAGCCCTTCTCATGGGGAAGATACGCAGTATTTT. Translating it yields CASSPSHGEDTQYF.